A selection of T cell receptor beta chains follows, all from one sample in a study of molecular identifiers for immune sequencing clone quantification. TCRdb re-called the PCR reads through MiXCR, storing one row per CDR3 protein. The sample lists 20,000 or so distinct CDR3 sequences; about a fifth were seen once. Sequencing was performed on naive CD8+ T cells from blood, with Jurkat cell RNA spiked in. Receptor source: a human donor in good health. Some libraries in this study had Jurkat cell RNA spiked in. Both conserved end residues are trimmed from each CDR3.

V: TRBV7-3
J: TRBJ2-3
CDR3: ASSLLPIAGVTDTQY

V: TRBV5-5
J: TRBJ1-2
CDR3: ASSLVAISVYT

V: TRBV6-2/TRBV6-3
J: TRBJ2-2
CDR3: ASRERLAGITGELF

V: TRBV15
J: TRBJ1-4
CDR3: ATSSSVATNEKLF

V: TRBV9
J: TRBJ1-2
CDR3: ASSVGGNYGYT

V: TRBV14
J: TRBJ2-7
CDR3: ASSQDRPPGQY

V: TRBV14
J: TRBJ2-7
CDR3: ASSPLAGGYEQY

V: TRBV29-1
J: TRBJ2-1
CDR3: SVSSGPSSYNEQF

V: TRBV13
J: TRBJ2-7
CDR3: ASSLAAGPSYEQY

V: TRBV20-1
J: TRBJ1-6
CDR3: SARGQHNSPLH

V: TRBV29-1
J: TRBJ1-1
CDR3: SVLTGSNTEAF

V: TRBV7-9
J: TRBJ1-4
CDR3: ASSFEPATNEKLF

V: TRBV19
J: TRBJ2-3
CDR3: ASSTSLSSLDTQY

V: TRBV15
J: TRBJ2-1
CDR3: AASLGQGSYNEQF

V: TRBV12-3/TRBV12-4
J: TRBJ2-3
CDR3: ASSRGDGTGVVTQY

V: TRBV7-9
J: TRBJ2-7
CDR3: ASSHRTLYEQY

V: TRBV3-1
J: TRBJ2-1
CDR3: ASSLQGEQF

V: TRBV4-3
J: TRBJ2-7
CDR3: ASSQASELPYEQY

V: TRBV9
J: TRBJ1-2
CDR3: ASSPLGTAKGYT

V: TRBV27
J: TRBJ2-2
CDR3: ASRGLAGGPAGELF

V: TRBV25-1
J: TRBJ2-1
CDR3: ASSGELAGLYNEQF